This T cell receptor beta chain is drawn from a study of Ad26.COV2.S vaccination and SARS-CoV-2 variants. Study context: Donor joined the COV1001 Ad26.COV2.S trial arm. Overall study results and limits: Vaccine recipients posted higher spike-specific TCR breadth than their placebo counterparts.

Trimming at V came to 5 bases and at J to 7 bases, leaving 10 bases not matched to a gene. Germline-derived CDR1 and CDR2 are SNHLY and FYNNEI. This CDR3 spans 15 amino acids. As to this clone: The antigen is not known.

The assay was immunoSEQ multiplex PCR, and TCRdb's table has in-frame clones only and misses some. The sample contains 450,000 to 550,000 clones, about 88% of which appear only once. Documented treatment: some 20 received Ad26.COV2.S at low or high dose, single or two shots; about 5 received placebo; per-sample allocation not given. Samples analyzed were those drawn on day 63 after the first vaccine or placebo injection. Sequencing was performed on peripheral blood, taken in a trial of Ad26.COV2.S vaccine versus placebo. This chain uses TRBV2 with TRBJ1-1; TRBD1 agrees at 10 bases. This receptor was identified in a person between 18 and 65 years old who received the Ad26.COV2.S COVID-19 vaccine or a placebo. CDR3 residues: CASSLQTGGLFEAFF. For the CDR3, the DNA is TGTGCCAGCAGTCTCCAGACAGGGGGCTTGTTTGAAGCTTTCTTT. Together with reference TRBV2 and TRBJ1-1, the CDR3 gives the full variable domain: EPEVTQTPSHQVTQMGQEVILRCVPISNHLYFYWYRQILGQKVEFLVSFYNNEISEKSEIFDDQFSVERPDGSNFTLKIRSTKLEDSAMYFCASSLQTGGLFEAFFGQGTRLTVV.